Listed here is a single TCR beta chain. This CDR3 contains 16 residues. The V end was cut by 4 bases, the J end by 6 bases, with 21 bases between. In germline, CDR1 is MNHEY, CDR2 SMNVEV (reference sequence). This entry belongs to a study of blood T cell repertoires in COVID-19. The overall study: T cells, B-cell-depleted T cells, or PBMCs provided the cDNA or gDNA that served as material.

The Seattle patients, enrolled during active infection, were followed longitudinally. Authors' processing steps: Amplification from reference gene primers served as the basis for estimated nucleated cell counts. Assay: immunoSEQ multiplex PCR; the TCRdb copy retains only in-frame clones and omits some. V and J calls plus clone size are reproduced from that table; the DNA served to infer D and trimming. The table shows about 410,000 clones, with 89% occurring only once. The clonotype originates from a woman aged 40-49 years with COVID-19, enrolled during active disease. This chain links TRBV27 with TRBJ1-1; tentative D call: TRBD1 (5 bases). Sequenced input: peripheral blood. The CDR3 coding sequence is TGTGCCAGCAGTTACAGGAAAGGTCCCGAACACCCTGAAGCTTTCTTT. This encodes CASSYRKGPEHPEAFF.